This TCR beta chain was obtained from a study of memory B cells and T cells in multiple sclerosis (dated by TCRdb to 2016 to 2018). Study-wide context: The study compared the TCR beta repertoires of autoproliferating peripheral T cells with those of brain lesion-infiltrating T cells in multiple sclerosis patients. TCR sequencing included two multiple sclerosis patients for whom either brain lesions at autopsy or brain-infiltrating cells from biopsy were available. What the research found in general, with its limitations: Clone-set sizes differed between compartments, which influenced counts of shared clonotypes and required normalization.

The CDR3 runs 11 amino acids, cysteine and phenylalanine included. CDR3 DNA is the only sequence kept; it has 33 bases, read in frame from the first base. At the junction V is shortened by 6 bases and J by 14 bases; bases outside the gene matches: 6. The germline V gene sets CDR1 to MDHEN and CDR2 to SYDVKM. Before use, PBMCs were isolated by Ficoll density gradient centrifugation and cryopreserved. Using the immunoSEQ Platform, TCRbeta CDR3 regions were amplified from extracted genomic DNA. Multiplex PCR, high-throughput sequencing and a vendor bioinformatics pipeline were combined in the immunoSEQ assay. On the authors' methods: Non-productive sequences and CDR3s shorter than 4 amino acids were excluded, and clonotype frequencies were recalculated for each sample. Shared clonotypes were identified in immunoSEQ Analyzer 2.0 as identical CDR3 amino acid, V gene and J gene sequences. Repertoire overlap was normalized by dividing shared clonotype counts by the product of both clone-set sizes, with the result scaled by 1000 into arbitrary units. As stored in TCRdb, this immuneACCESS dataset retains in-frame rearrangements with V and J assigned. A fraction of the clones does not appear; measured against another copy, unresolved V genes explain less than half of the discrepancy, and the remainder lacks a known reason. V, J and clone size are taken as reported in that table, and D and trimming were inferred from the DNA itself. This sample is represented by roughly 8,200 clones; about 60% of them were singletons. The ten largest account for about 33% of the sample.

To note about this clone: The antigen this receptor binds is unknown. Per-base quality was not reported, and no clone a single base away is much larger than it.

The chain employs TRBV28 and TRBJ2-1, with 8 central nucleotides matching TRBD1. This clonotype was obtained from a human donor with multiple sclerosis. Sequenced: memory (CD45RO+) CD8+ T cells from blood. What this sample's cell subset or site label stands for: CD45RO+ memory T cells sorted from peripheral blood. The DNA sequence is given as TGTGCCAGCAGCCACGGGACAGGCGAGTTCTTC. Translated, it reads CASSHGTGEFF.